This T cell receptor (beta chain) was recovered during a study of graft-versus-host responses after intestinal transplantation. As for the study in general: Recipients had transplants, and these were multivisceral, liver-intestinal, or isolated intestinal.

CDR1 and CDR2 from the germline V gene are MNHEY and SMNVEV (reference sequence). The CDR3 runs 12 residues. V lost 7 bases, J lost 5 bases, and 5 bases stayed unmatched. To note about this clone: Its matching antigen is unknown.

The repertoire was sequenced with immunoSEQ multiplex PCR; TCRdb's copy has only in-frame clones and lacks some. The data show tens of thousands of clones, with about 93% seen just once and 1.5% to 2.5% held by the top ten. The starting material was unstimulated CD8+ T cells sorted from spleen or lymph node cells, obtained before intestinal transplant. The J gene is TRBJ2-7, the V gene TRBV27, with TRBD1 matching 7 bases. This clonotype was obtained from a human donor who received an intestinal transplant. Written as DNA, the CDR3 is TGTGCCAGCAAGAGGGGGCTAGACGAGCAGTACTTC. Amino acids: CASKRGLDEQYF.